What follows are 16 T cell receptor beta chains derived from one specimen sequenced in a study of T-cell reconstitution after alpha-beta-depleted transplantation in children (TCRdb year 2016). Per the publication, the treatment or condition label means: allogeneic hematopoietic cell transplantation with graft depleted of TCRalphabeta T cells and CD19 B cells. The library was generated by PCR. Sequencing took place on an Illumina HiSeq 2500. To normalize quantification of the TCRbeta repertoire, the TCR libraries were built with molecular barcoding that relied on unique molecular identifiers. Using fastp trimming at Q25 and MiXCR clonotype assembly, TCRdb reanalyzed the public sequencing data and kept in-frame beta chains. CDR3 protein duplicates are merged, each entry listing the most common genes and DNA. The table for this sample lists approximately 170,000 distinct CDR3 sequences; around 10% of them were counted only once. Of the sample, less than 15% is held by the ten largest clones.

The input for sequencing was PBMCs, taken before TCRalphabeta/CD19-depleted stem cell transplant. These receptors originate from a boy between 2 and 10 years old with acute myeloid leukemia, due to receive a stem cell transplant.

This clonotype was recorded many times. In nucleotides, the CDR3 is TGTGCCAGCAGGGGACTAGGGGAAGAGACCCAGTACTTC. Translation gives CASRGLGEETQYF. The chain employs TRBV2 and TRBJ2-5; 8 bases are a match to TRBD2. CDR1 and CDR2 from the germline V gene are SNHLY and FYNNEI. Trimming at V came to 6 bases and at J to 3 bases, leaving 3 bases not matched to a gene. CDR3 length: 13 amino acids.

This clonotype occurred many times. The V call is TRBV20-1, the J call TRBJ1-6, with 8 bases fitting TRBD1. V trimming: 6 bases; J trimming: 6 bases; junction bases outside the gene matches: 7. Germline lookup yields CDR1 DFQATT and CDR2 SNEGSKA (reference sequence). The CDR3 sequence is 14 residues long. CDR3 protein: CSAKTGEGNSPLHF. Here the CDR3 DNA reads TGCAGTGCCAAGACAGGGGAGGGTAATTCACCCCTCCACTTT.

The table lists this clonotype with many counts. This sequence joins TRBV12-3 or TRBV12-4 and TRBJ1-5; TRBD1 might be the D (6 bases). V lost 6 bases and J lost 3, with 9 bases in between. The CDR3 runs 13 residues. DNA for the CDR3: TGTGCCAGCAGAGGACAGAACAATCAGCCCCAGCATTTT. Protein sequence: CASRGQNNQPQHF.

The table lists this clonotype with a few counts. This chain joins TRBV2 and TRBJ1-4, with 7 bases matching TRBD1. This CDR3 spans 14 amino acids. Trimming at V came to 2 bases and at J to 5 bases, leaving 2 bases not matched to a gene. The V gene's germline CDR1 is SNHLY and CDR2 FYNNEI. For the CDR3, the DNA is TGTGCCAGCAGTGAAACAGGGGTGAATGAAAAACTGTTTTTT. Amino acid sequence: CASSETGVNEKLFF.

This chain joins TRBV7-9 and TRBJ2-3, with TRBD1 matching over 10 bases. In germline, CDR1 is SEHNR, CDR2 FQNEAQ (reference sequence). CDR3 length: 15 amino acids. Germline trimming cut 4 bases from V and 3 bases from J; bases unmatched to any gene: 4. The CDR3 sequence: CASSWGTGVTDTQYF. CDR3 bases: TGTGCCAGCAGCTGGGGGACAGGGGTAACAGATACGCAGTATTTT.

Worth noting for this clonotype: One end of the junction varies from germline; a read error may be responsible. The chain combines TRBV4-1 with TRBJ1-2; the D gene is possibly TRBD1 (6 bases). The length of the CDR3 is 19 residues. Germline assignment: CDR1 MGHRA and CDR2 YSYEKL. The CDR3 nucleotides read TGCGCCAGCAGCAAGTGGGAAAACAGGGTGACGAATCCCAACTATGGCTACCCCTTC. Translating it yields CASSKWENRVTNPNYGYPF.

Comment on this clonotype: The germline gene is not matched at one end of the junction; a read error may be the cause. The chain recombines TRBV7-6 with TRBJ1-1; TRBD1 might be the D (5 bases). CDR1 is SGHVS, CDR2 FNYEAQ, per germline. The CDR3 totals 16 residues. The CDR3 region has the DNA TGTGCCAGCAGCCCAAAAATAGCAGGGATCAACATTGAAGCTTTCTTT. Translating gives CASSPKIAGINIEAFF.

This clonotype was seen many times. The rearrangement uses TRBV5-1 and TRBJ2-2; TRBD2 matches at 7 bases. Per the germline V gene, CDR1 is SGHRS and CDR2 is YFSETQ. This CDR3 is 15 amino acids long. With 2 bases clipped from V and 2 bases from J, the junction kept 3 bases outside the gene matches. The CDR3 spells CASSFSGRNTGELFF. CDR3 bases: TGCGCCAGCAGCTTTAGCGGGCGAAACACCGGGGAGCTGTTTTTT.

This clonotype was detected many times. In DNA form, the CDR3 reads TGCGCCAGCAGCCCCGGAATAGGTTACAATGAGCAGTTCTTC. It specifies CASSPGIGYNEQFF. J is TRBJ2-1 and V is TRBV5-1; D remains unclear. Germline CDR1 reads SGHRS; CDR2 reads YFSETQ. The CDR3 totals 14 residues. V was trimmed by 4 bases and J by 4 bases, leaving 12 bases between them.

This clonotype was seen ten or more times. V usage is TRBV27 and J usage is TRBJ2-5; no reliable D call. The V and J ends lost 9 bases and 5 bases respectively, with 10 bases between them. Looked up from germline, CDR1 is MNHEY and CDR2 is SMNVEV (reference sequence). This CDR3 has 11 residues. The CDR3: CASLIGETQYF. CDR3 nucleotide sequence: TGTGCCAGTTTAATTGGCGAGACCCAGTACTTC.

This clonotype has ten or more counts. The genes are TRBV20-1 and TRBJ2-1; tentative D call: TRBD2 (5 bases). The length of the CDR3 is 16 residues. V dropped 3 bases and J dropped 2 bases, with 17 bases sitting between them. Germline V lookup: CDR1 DFQATT, CDR2 SNEGSKA (reference sequence). CDR3: CSARWFEGAAYNEQFF. In DNA form, the CDR3 reads TGCAGTGCTAGGTGGTTTGAGGGAGCGGCCTACAATGAGCAGTTCTTC.

A remark on this clonotype: Given a much more abundant clone one base away, this may be a read error. CDR3 in amino acids: CASSLLQNYNELFF. In DNA form, the CDR3 reads TGCGCCAGCAGCTTGTTACAGAATTACAATGAGCTGTTCTTC. This chain links TRBV5-1 with TRBJ2-1; D uncertain. Germline V CDR1 and CDR2: SGHRS, YFSETQ. This CDR3 comprises 14 residues.

As regards this clonotype: This could be a read error, since a much larger clone is one nucleotide away. The CDR3 nucleotides are TGTACCAGCAGATGGGCTCCACTCTGGGCCAACCGCGGCAATCAGCCCCAGCATTTT. This codes for CTSRWAPLWANRGNQPQHF. The chain is built from TRBV2 and TRBJ1-5; D remains unclear. From germline, CDR1 is SNHLY and CDR2 FYNNEI. The CDR3 covers 19 residues.

Ten or more counts support this clonotype. The chain combines TRBV10-3 with TRBJ2-7; D possibly corresponds to TRBD1 (6 bases). Trimming took off 11 bases at V and 0 bases at J, with 17 bases between the two ends. The germline CDR1 and CDR2 sequences are ENHRY and SYGVKD. The CDR3 totals 14 residues. CDR3 sequence (DNA): TGTGCCTTACGCCGGGACAAGAGCTCCTACGAGCAGTACTTC. Translation: CALRRDKSSYEQYF.

This clonotype appeared many times. This chain joins TRBV5-1 and TRBJ1-2, with TRBD1 matching over 9 bases. The CDR3 extends over 16 amino acids. Germline CDR1 reads SGHRS; CDR2 reads YFSETQ. Trimming took 4 bases from V and 7 from J; bases not matched to a gene: 14. The CDR3 nucleotides are TGCGCCAGCAGCCCGGCACAGGGGGCGCTTCGGGGTGGCTACACCTTC. It is translated as CASSPAQGALRGGYTF.

Many counts were recorded for this clonotype. Without the conserved terminal phenylalanine or tryptophan, this CDR3 likely stems from a read error. No DNA is shown, since the ends of the CDR3 on it are uncertain; the CDR3 is the one TCRdb lists. V usage is TRBV2 and J usage is TRBJ1-2. The CDR3 length is 10 residues, termini included. CDR1 is SNHLY, CDR2 FYNNEI, per germline. CDR3 amino acids: CASSAQGLPV.